This passage covers 13 T cell receptor beta chains from one sample sequenced in a study of T cell responses to AZD1222 COVID-19 vaccine. Here immunoSEQ multiplex PCR was the method, and the copy in TCRdb shows in-frame clones only, minus some. The profile shows 150,000 to 200,000 clones, under 95% of them singletons. The sample consisted of peripheral blood, taken 28 days after the second AZD1222 dose. The receptor source for this set is an adult who received the AZD1222 COVID-19 vaccine.

The chain recombines TRBV6-4 with TRBJ2-3; 8 bases agree with TRBD2. This CDR3 has 15 amino acids. J gave up 1 base and V 2 bases, and 2 bases lay outside the gene matches. Germline V gene sequence: CDR1 MRHNA, CDR2 SNTAGT. The CDR3: CASSDGSGGTDTQYF. Written as DNA, the CDR3 is TGTGCCAGCAGTGACGGTAGCGGGGGCACAGATACGCAGTATTTT.

CDR3 DNA sequence: TGTGCCAGCAGCCTCTCGCAGGGATTAGGCTATGGCTACACCTTC. Protein: CASSLSQGLGYGYTF. The J gene is TRBJ1-2, the V gene TRBV9; D perhaps matches TRBD1 (5 bases). Trimming shortened V by 4 bases and J by 4 bases, and 17 bases separated the two germline ends. The CDR3 spans 15 residues. CDR1 and CDR2 (germline): SGDLS, YYNGEE.

DNA of the CDR3: TGTGCCAGCGGCGGGGAGGGGGACGGCGATCAGCCCCAGCATTTT. Translation: CASGGEGDGDQPQHF. The chain combines TRBV18 with TRBJ1-5; tentatively, D is TRBD1 (6 bases). Trimming removed 8 bases from V and 5 bases from J, with 19 bases in between. The germline V gene encodes CDR1 KGHSH and CDR2 LQKENI. The CDR3 totals 15 residues.

In its sample, this clone was seen once. The chain carries TRBV9 and TRBJ2-7; possible D gene TRBD2, 6 bases. V was trimmed by 0 bases and J by 7 bases, leaving 17 bases between them. The CDR3 runs to 15 residues. Germline V gives CDR1 SGDLS, CDR2 YYNGEE. The CDR3: CASSVGSSGSGEQYF. The CDR3 bases are TGTGCCAGCAGCGTAGGATCCAGCGGGTCGGGGGAGCAGTACTTC.

This clone showed up just a few times. The chain carries TRBV27 and TRBJ2-7; D not certain. The V gene lost 4 bases and the J gene lost 3 bases, with 16 bases spanning the gap. The CDR3 spans 15 residues. In germline, CDR1 is MNHEY, CDR2 SMNVEV (reference sequence). CDR3 nucleotide sequence: TGTGCCAGCAGTTACCTCGACCGGGCGCACTACGAGCAGTACTTC. Translation: CASSYLDRAHYEQYF.

The chain recombines TRBV7-9 with TRBJ1-4; TRBD1 is a possible D gene (5 bases). The CDR3 spans 16 residues. CDR1 is SEHNR and CDR2 is FQNEAQ in the germline V gene (reference sequence). V shed 6 bases and J shed 0 bases, with 14 bases lying between them. The CDR3 bases are TGTGCCAGCAGTTTATACCGGGACCCAACTAATGAAAAACTGTTTTTT. Translated, it gives CASSLYRDPTNEKLFF.

The chain recombines TRBV7-2 with TRBJ2-5, with TRBD1 identical over 7 bases. V shed 0 bases, J shed 4 bases, and the junction held 2 bases outside the gene matches. Germline values: CDR1 SGHTA, CDR2 FQGNSA. This CDR3 region has 14 residues. Here the CDR3 reads CASSLARQGETQYF. The DNA for the CDR3 is TGTGCCAGCAGCTTAGCCCGACAGGGAGAGACCCAGTACTTC.

This chain connects TRBV27 to TRBJ2-1; TRBD1 or TRBD2 may be the D gene (7 bases each). Looked up from germline, CDR1 is MNHEY and CDR2 is SMNVEV (reference sequence). V was pared by 2 bases and J by 4 bases, with 12 bases between. This CDR3 is built from 15 residues. The CDR3 spells CASSLRQGGYNEQFF. The CDR3 DNA is TGTGCCAGCAGTTTAAGACAGGGAGGGTACAATGAGCAGTTCTTC.

This clone was found once. V is TRBV6-5 and J is TRBJ1-3, with D possibly TRBD1 on 6 matching bases. The germline V gene encodes CDR1 MNHEY and CDR2 SVGAGI. The CDR3 sequence is 14 residues long. The V and J ends lost 9 bases and 4 bases respectively, with 16 bases between them. This CDR3 reads CASSPGTWGNTIYF. DNA for the CDR3: TGTGCCAGTTCCCCCGGGACATGGGGAAACACCATATATTTT.

CDR3 region: CASSRDGGQGSGYTF. The DNA of the CDR3 is TGTGCCAGCTCGAGAGATGGCGGACAGGGATCTGGCTACACCTTC. This chain connects TRBV28 to TRBJ1-2, with 8 bases matching TRBD1. J gave up 7 bases and V 8 bases, and 15 bases lay outside the gene matches. CDR1 and CDR2 from the germline V gene are MDHEN and SYDVKM. The CDR3 loop spans 15 amino acids.

The rearrangement links TRBV7-3 to TRBJ1-2; 7 bases align to TRBD1. Germline V gene sequence: CDR1 SGHTA, CDR2 FQGTGA. There are 15 residues in the CDR3. Trimming cost V 2 bases and J 4 bases; bases outside gene matches: 7. The CDR3: CASSLVGTALYGYTF. As DNA, the CDR3 is TGTGCCAGCAGCTTAGTCGGGACAGCCCTCTATGGCTACACCTTC.

The gene calls are TRBV5-1 and TRBJ2-1; perhaps D is TRBD1 or TRBD2 (5 bases each). Germline V gives CDR1 SGHRS, CDR2 YFSETQ. V was shortened by 5 bases and J by 1 base, with 10 bases between the two germline ends. The CDR3 loop spans 14 amino acids. The CDR3 protein is CASRPGRSYNEQFF. DNA for the CDR3: TGCGCCAGCAGGCCGGGACGATCCTACAATGAGCAGTTCTTC.

The chain joins TRBV27 to TRBJ1-1; possible D gene TRBD1, 5 bases. V lost 2 bases to trimming and J lost 4 bases, with 8 bases between them. CDR1 is MNHEY and CDR2 is SMNVEV in the germline V gene (reference sequence). The CDR3 extends over 13 amino acids. The CDR3 here is CASSLGQTTEAFF. DNA for the CDR3: TGTGCCAGCAGTTTAGGACAAACCACTGAAGCTTTCTTT.